Included here is one TCR beta chain sequence, with context. Sequencing was performed with immunoSEQ multiplex PCR; in TCRdb, only in-frame clones are kept and a portion is missing. The sample lists roughly 100,000 clones; 87% were seen once. The record originates from a study of blood T cell repertoires in COVID-19. The CDR3 contains 14 residues. CDR1 LGHDT and CDR2 YNNKEL come from the germline V gene (reference sequence). V was clipped by 4 bases and J by 7 bases; unmatched bases: 3. The material sequenced was peripheral blood. The V gene is TRBV3-1 (or the pseudogene TRBV3-2), the J gene TRBJ1-6, with TRBD1 identical over 8 bases. The receptor was derived from a man aged 45-65 years with acute or convalescent COVID-19. Here the CDR3 DNA reads TGTGCCAGCAGCCGTGGACAGGGAAATTCACCCCTCCACTTT. Its translation is CASSRGQGNSPLHF.